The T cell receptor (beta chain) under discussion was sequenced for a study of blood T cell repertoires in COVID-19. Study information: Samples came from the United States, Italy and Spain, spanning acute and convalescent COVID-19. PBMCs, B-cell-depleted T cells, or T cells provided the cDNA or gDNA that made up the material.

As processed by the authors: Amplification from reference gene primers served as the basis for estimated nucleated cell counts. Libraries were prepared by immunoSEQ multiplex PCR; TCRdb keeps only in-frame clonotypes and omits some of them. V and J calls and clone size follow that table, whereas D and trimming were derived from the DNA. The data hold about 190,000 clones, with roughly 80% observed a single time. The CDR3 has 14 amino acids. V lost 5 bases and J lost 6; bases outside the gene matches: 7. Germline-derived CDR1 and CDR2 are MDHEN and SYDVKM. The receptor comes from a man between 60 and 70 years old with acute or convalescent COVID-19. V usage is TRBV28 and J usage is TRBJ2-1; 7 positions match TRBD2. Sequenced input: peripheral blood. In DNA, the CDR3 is TGTGCCAGCAGTATGCCCTCTAGCGGCAATGAGCAGTTCTTC. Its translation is CASSMPSSGNEQFF.